This T cell receptor (beta chain) was found in a study of blood T cell repertoires in COVID-19. Looking at the study overall: Researchers got acute and convalescent COVID-19 samples from the United States, Italy and Spain. Sources were T cells, B-cell-depleted T cells, or PBMCs; the material itself was cDNA or gDNA.

The authors' processing: Nucleated cell counts were estimated from reference gene primer amplification. Here immunoSEQ multiplex PCR was the method, and the copy in TCRdb shows in-frame clones only, minus some. That table gives V, J and clone size, and the DNA gave D and trimming. Of roughly 260,000 clones in the sample, 70% to 90% were seen once. Per the germline V gene, CDR1 is SGHNT and CDR2 is YENEEA. The CDR3 length is 17 residues. V shed 1 base, J shed 6 bases, and the junction held 12 bases outside the gene matches. The chain combines TRBV11-3 with TRBJ2-3, with 8 bases identical to TRBD2. The clonotype was recovered from a woman between 50 and 59 years old with acute or convalescent COVID-19. Specimen: peripheral blood. As DNA, the CDR3 is TGTGCCAGCAGCTTAGTGGGACTAGTTGGGCTTGTGGATACGCAGTATTTT. Translated, it gives CASSLVGLVGLVDTQYF.